This entry describes one T cell receptor beta chain. These data originate in a study of blood T cell repertoires in COVID-19. Study information: T cells, B-cell-depleted T cells, or PBMCs supplied cDNA or gDNA.

Some clones are missing from TCRdb's copy, which holds only in-frame ones; the method was immunoSEQ multiplex PCR. Found here are around 230,000 clones, approximately 83% of them singletons; the top ten hold approximately 3.5%. Recruitment covered about two dozen US areas and drew participants whose ages spanned roughly 18 to 100 years. Participants had their cohort set by participant-reported clinical history. Source material: PBMCs or T cells enriched from blood (not recorded which). The sequence derives from a woman aged 40 to 50 with acute COVID-19.

The chain's CDR3 is CASSLANTGEDTQYF. The CDR3 coding sequence is TGTGCCAGCAGCCTGGCCAACACAGGGGAAGATACGCAGTATTTT. The rearrangement links TRBV7-9 to TRBJ2-3, with TRBD1 matching over 7 bases. The CDR3 totals 15 residues. The germline V gene has CDR1 SEHNR and CDR2 FQNEAQ (reference sequence). The J segment lost 5 bases and the V segment lost 5 bases, leaving 10 bases of the junction unmatched.